This T cell receptor (beta chain) was identified in a study of shared clonotypes between healthy human individuals. Here immunoSEQ multiplex PCR was the method, and the copy in TCRdb shows in-frame clones only, minus some. This sample has some 380,000 clones, with roughly 96% found just once. The CDR3 consists of 17 residues. The germline gives CDR1 WSHSY, CDR2 SAAADI. The V and J ends lost 5 bases and 0 bases respectively, with 14 bases between them. The origin of this receptor is a man aged 25 to 40 in good health. V and J are TRBV10-2 and TRBJ2-6; D is unclear. Sequencing input: memory CD8+ T cells sorted from blood. Regarding subset: CD45RO+ cells pooled with CCR7-negative TemRA cells. The DNA for the CDR3 is TGCGCCAGCAGTTTGACCGGGCTTCGCTCTGGGGCCAACGTCCTGACTTTC. Translating it yields CASSLTGLRSGANVLTF.